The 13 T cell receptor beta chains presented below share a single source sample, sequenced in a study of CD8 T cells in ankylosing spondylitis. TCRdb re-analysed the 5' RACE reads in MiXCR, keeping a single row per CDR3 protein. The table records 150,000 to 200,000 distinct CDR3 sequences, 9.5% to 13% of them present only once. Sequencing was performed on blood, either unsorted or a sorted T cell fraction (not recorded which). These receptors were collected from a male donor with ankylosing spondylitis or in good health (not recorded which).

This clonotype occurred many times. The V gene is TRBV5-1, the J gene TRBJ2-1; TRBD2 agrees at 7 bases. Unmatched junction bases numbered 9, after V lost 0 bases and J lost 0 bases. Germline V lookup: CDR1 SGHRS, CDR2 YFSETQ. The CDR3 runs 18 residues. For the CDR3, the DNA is TGCGCCAGCAGCTTGGTATCAAGGAGCGGGGCCTCCTACAATGAGCAGTTCTTC. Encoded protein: CASSLVSRSGASYNEQFF.

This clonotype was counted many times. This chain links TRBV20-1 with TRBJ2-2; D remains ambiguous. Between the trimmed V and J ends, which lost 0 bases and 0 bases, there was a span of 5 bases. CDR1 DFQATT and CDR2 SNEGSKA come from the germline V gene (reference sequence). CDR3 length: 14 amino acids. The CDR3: CSARDWANTGELFF. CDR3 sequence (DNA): TGCAGTGCTAGAGATTGGGCGAACACCGGGGAGCTGTTTTTT.

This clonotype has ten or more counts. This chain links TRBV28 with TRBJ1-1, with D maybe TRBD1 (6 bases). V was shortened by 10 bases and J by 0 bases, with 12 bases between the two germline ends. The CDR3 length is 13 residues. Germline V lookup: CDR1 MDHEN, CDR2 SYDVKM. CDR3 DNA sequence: TGTGCCACGGTTGGACAGATGAACACTGAAGCTTTCTTT. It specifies CATVGQMNTEAFF. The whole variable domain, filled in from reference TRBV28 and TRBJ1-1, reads DVKVTQSSRYLVKRTGEKVFLECVQDMDHENMFWYRQDPGLGLRLIYFSYDVKMKEKGDIPEGYSVSREKKERFSLILESASTNQTSMYLCATVGQMNTEAFFGQGTRLTVV.

The CDR3 coding sequence is TGTGCCAGCAGCAAAGGGGACTACCACACCGGGGAGCTGTTTTTT. It codes for CASSKGDYHTGELFF. The rearrangement joins TRBV7-2 to TRBJ2-2, with 7 bases fitting TRBD2. There are 15 residues in the CDR3. Trimming removed 5 bases from V and 3 bases from J; junction bases left unmatched: 6. CDR1 is SGHTA, CDR2 FQGNSA, per germline.

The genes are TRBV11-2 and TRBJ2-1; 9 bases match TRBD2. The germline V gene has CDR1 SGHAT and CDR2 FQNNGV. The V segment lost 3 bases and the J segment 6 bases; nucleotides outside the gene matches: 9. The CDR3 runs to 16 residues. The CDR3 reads CASSFPGTSLGNEQFF. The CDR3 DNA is TGTGCCAGCAGCTTCCCTGGGACTAGCTTGGGCAATGAGCAGTTCTTC.

DNA for the CDR3: TGCAGCGTCCCCGGGACTCTAATAACGGGGGAGCAGTACTTC. Translating gives CSVPGTLITGEQYF. The chain combines TRBV29-1 with TRBJ2-7; TRBD2 is a possible D gene (6 bases). V was cut by 6 bases and J by 7 bases, with 22 bases left in between. Germline V CDR1 and CDR2: SQVTM, ANQGSEA. The CDR3 covers 14 residues.

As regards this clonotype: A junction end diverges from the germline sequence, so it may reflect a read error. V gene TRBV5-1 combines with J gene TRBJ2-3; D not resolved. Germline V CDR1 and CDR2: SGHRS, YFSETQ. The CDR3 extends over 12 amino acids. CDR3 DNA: TGCGCCAGCAGCTTGGGCACAGCTACGCAGTATTTT. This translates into CASSLGTATQYF.

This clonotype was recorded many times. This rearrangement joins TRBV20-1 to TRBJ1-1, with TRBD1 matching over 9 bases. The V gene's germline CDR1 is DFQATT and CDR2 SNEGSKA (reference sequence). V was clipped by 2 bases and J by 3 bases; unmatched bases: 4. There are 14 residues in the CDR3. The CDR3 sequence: CSARTGGWDTEAFF. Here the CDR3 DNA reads TGCAGTGCTAGAACAGGGGGCTGGGACACTGAAGCTTTCTTT.

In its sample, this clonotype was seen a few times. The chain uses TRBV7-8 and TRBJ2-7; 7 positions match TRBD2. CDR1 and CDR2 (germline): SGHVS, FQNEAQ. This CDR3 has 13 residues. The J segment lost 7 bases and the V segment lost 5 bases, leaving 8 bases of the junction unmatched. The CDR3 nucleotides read TGTGCCAGCAGCCGGACTAGGGAAAGTGAGCAGTACTTC. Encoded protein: CASSRTRESEQYF.

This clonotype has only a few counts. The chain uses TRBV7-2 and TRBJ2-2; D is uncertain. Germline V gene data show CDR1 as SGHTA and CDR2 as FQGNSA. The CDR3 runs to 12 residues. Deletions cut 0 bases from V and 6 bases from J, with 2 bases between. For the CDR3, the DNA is TGTGCCAGCAGCTTAGCCCCCGGGGAGCTGTTTTTT. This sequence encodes CASSLAPGELFF.

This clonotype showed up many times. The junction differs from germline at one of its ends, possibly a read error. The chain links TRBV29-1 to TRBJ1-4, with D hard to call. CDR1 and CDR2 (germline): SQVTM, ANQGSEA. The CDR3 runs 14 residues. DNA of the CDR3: TGCAGCGCACACGACGGGAGGAGCAATGAGAAACTGTTTTTT. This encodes CSAHDGRSNEKLFF.

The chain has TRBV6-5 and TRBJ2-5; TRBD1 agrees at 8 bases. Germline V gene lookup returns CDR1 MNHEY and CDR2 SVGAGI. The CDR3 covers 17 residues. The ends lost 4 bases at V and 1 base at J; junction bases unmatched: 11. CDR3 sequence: CASSSRDRTPFQETQYF. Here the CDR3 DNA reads TGTGCCAGCAGTTCCCGGGACAGGACCCCCTTCCAAGAGACCCAGTACTTC.

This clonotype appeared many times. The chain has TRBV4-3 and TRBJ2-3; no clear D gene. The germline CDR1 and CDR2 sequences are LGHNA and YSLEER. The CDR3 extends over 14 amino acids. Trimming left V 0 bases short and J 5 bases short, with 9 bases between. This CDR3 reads CASSQEPVLDTQYF. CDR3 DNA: TGCGCCAGCAGCCAAGAGCCGGTACTAGATACGCAGTATTTT.